Listed here is a single T cell receptor beta chain. The data belong to a study of blood T cell repertoires in COVID-19. The overall study: Samples taken during acute and convalescent COVID-19 were collected in the United States, Italy and Spain. T cells, B-cell-depleted T cells, or PBMCs supplied cDNA or gDNA.

J was trimmed by 1 base and V by 1 base; bases with no gene match: 1. CDR1 and CDR2 (germline): GTSNPN, SVGIG (reference sequence). The CDR3 has 14 amino acids. The data were produced by immunoSEQ multiplex PCR, yet TCRdb's version contains in-frame clones alone and is incomplete. This table has approximately 100,000 clones, over 70% appearing once. The sample consisted of peripheral blood. This clonotype originated in a human donor with acute or convalescent COVID-19. The donor label of this sample is uncertain. V and J are TRBV30 and TRBJ1-5; 7 nucleotides align to TRBD1. CDR3 sequence reads: CAWSEGASNQPQHF. The CDR3 DNA follows: TGTGCCTGGAGTGAGGGGGCAAGCAATCAGCCCCAGCATTTT.